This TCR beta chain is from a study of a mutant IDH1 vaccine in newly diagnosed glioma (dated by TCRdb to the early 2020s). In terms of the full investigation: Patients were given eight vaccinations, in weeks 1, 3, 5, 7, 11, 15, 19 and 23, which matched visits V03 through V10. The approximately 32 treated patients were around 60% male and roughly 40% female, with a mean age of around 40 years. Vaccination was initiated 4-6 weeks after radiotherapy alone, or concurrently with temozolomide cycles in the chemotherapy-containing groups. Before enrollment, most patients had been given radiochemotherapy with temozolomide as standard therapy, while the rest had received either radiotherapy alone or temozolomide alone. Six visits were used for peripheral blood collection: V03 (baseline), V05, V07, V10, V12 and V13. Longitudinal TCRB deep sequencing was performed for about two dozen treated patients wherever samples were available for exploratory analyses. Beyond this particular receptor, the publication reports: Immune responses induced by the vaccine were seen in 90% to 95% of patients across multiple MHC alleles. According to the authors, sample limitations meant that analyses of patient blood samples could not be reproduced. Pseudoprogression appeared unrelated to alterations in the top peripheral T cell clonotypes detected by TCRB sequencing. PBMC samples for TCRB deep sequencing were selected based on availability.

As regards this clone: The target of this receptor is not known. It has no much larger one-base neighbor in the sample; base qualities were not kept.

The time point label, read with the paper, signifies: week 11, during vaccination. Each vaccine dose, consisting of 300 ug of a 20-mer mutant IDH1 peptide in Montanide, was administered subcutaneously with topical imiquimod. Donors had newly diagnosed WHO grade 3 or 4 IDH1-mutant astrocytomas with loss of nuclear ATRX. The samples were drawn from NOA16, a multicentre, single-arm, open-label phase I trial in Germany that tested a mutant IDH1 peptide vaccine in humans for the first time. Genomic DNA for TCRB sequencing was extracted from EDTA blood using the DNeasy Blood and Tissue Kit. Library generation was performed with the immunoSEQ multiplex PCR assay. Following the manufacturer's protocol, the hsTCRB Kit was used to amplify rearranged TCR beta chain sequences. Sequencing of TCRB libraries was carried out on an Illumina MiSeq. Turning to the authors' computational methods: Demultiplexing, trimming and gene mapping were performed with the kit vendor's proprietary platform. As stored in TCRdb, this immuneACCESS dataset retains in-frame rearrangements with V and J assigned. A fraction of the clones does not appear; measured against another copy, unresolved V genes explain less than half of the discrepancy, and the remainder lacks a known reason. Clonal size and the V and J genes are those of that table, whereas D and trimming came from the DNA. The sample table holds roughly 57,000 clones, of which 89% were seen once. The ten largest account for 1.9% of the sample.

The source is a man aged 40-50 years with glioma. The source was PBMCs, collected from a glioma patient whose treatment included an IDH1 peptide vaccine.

The DNA is as follows: TGTGCCAGCAGCGGCACCCTTCCCTCCTACGAGCAGTACTTC. The translation is CASSGTLPSYEQYF. This chain joins TRBV27 to TRBJ2-7, with no reliable assignment of the D segment. V loses 6 bases, J loses 0 bases, and the germline ends lie 12 bases apart. The CDR3 runs 14 amino acids, cysteine and phenylalanine included. The retained sequence is limited to the CDR3, 42 bases, with the frame set at the first base. CDR1 and CDR2 were assigned from the germline V gene (reference sequence) as MNHEY and SMNVEV.